The entry that follows covers one TCR beta chain sequence. Repertoires were generated with immunoSEQ multiplex PCR, while TCRdb's copy carries only in-frame clones and drops some. Of approximately 53,000 clones in the sample, 75% to 85% were seen once. V was cut by 10 bases and J by 8 bases, with 8 bases left in between. CDR1 is ENHRY and CDR2 is SYGVKD in the germline V gene. The CDR3 contains 10 residues. This sample was included in a study of blood T cell repertoires in COVID-19. In the study overall: Samples taken during acute and convalescent COVID-19 were collected in the United States, Italy and Spain. In each case, the material was cDNA or gDNA derived from T cells, B-cell-depleted T cells, or PBMCs.

Specimen: peripheral blood. The clonotype originates from a man aged 35-49 years with acute or convalescent COVID-19. V is TRBV10-3 and J is TRBJ1-4; D call uncertain. CDR3 loop: CATGKEKLFF. CDR3 nucleotides: TGTGCCACGGGAAAAGAAAAACTGTTTTTT.